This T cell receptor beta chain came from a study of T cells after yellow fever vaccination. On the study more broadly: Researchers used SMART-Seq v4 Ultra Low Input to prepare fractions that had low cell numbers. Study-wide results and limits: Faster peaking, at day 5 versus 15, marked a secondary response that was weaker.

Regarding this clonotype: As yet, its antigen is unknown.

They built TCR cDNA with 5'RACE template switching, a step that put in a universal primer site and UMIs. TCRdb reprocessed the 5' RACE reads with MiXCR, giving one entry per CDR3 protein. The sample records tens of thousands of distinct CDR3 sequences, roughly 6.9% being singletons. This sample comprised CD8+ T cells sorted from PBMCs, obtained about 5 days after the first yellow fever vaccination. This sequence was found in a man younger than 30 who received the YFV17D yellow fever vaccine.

The CDR3 loop is CASSFGGRADTQYF. In nucleotides, the CDR3 is TGTGCCAGCAGTTTCGGGGGGCGGGCAGATACGCAGTATTTT. The J gene is TRBJ2-3, the V gene TRBV27; tentatively, D is TRBD2 (7 bases). The germline V and J ends were trimmed by 3 bases and 4 bases, with 11 bases remaining between them. This CDR3 spans 14 amino acids. From germline, CDR1 is MNHEY and CDR2 SMNVEV (reference sequence).